The 31 T cell receptor beta chains below were found in one sample sequenced in a study of technical replicates of blood from a handful of donors. Method: immunoSEQ multiplex PCR; TCRdb's copy keeps in-frame clones and lacks some. The sample records 60,000 to 85,000 clones, 91% being singletons. Specimen: T cells isolated from PBMCs. Source of these receptors: a human donor in good health.

The V gene is TRBV25-1, the J gene TRBJ2-1, with D perhaps matching TRBD2 (5 bases). Germline V gives CDR1 MGHDK, CDR2 SYGVNS. The germline V and J ends were trimmed by 6 bases and 0 bases, with 9 bases remaining between them. This CDR3 is 14 amino acids long. The CDR3 region is CASREVSSYNEQFF. CDR3 bases: TGTGCCAGCAGGGAGGTTAGCTCCTACAATGAGCAGTTCTTC.

V usage is TRBV29-1 and J usage is TRBJ2-7, with TRBD1 as a possible D gene (7 bases). The CDR3 has 13 residues. Trimming removed 1 base at V and 3 bases at J, with 10 bases between. Germline CDR1 and CDR2: SQVTM and ANQGSEA. DNA of the CDR3: TGCAGCGTTGAAGGACAGGGAGGCTACGAGCAGTACTTC. Protein sequence: CSVEGQGGYEQYF.

V and J are TRBV4-1 and TRBJ2-3; D gene ambiguous. Trimming cost V 1 base and J 0 bases, with 11 bases left between them. The CDR3 extends over 16 amino acids. Germline lookup yields CDR1 MGHRA and CDR2 YSYEKL. The CDR3 protein is CASSQVGQVSTDTQYF. The CDR3 DNA sequence: TGCGCCAGCAGCCAAGTGGGTCAGGTTAGCACAGATACGCAGTATTTT.

This chain links TRBV28 with TRBJ2-5; 11 bases are shared with TRBD1. V lost 6 bases to trimming and J lost 5 bases; unmatched junction nucleotides: 11. CDR3 size: 16 residues. Germline CDR1 and CDR2: MDHEN and SYDVKM. CDR3 in amino acids: CASSTVRTGGDETQYF. The CDR3 bases are TGTGCCAGCAGCACCGTTAGGACAGGGGGCGACGAGACCCAGTACTTC. The full variable domain, its missing parts supplied by reference TRBV28 and TRBJ2-5, is DVKVTQSSRYLVKRTGEKVFLECVQDMDHENMFWYRQDPGLGLRLIYFSYDVKMKEKGDIPEGYSVSREKKERFSLILESASTNQTSMYLCASSTVRTGGDETQYFGPGTRLLVL.

The genes are TRBV28 and TRBJ2-3; 7 nucleotides agree with TRBD2. V lost 5 bases to trimming and J lost 4 bases; unmatched junction nucleotides: 9. The CDR3 has 15 amino acids. Germline lookup yields CDR1 MDHEN and CDR2 SYDVKM. The CDR3 DNA follows: TGTGCCAGCAGTCTCCTAGCGGTAGGCGCAGATACGCAGTATTTT. It specifies CASSLLAVGADTQYF. Combining the CDR3 with reference TRBV28 and TRBJ2-3 gives the whole variable domain DVKVTQSSRYLVKRTGEKVFLECVQDMDHENMFWYRQDPGLGLRLIYFSYDVKMKEKGDIPEGYSVSREKKERFSLILESASTNQTSMYLCASSLLAVGADTQYFGPGTRLTVL.

The V gene is TRBV7-6, the J gene TRBJ2-7; 13 nucleotides agree with TRBD2. This CDR3 contains 15 residues. The ends lost 5 bases at V and 2 bases at J; junction bases unmatched: 3. Per germline, CDR1 SGHVS and CDR2 FNYEAQ. Here the CDR3 reads CASSPGTSGAYEQYF. The CDR3 coding sequence is TGTGCCAGCAGCCCCGGGACTAGCGGGGCCTACGAGCAGTACTTC.

The chain employs TRBV7-9 and TRBJ2-7; D remains ambiguous. Between the trimmed V and J ends, which lost 1 base and 6 bases, there was a span of 7 bases. This CDR3 has 12 amino acids. Germline loops: CDR1 SEHNR, CDR2 FQNEAQ (reference sequence). CDR3 residues: CASSLGQREQYF. In DNA form, the CDR3 reads TGTGCCAGCAGCTTAGGGCAGCGCGAGCAGTACTTC.

The rearrangement links TRBV2 to TRBJ2-1; 10 bases are a match to TRBD2. This CDR3 comprises 14 residues. The germline V gene encodes CDR1 SNHLY and CDR2 FYNNEI. Trimming at V came to 8 bases and at J to 4 bases, leaving 5 bases not matched to a gene. The CDR3 DNA follows: TGTGCCAGCGACGGACTAGCGGAATACAATGAGCAGTTCTTC. Translated: CASDGLAEYNEQFF.

The genes are TRBV5-8 and TRBJ2-7; TRBD1 matches at 7 bases. The CDR3 is 14 residues long. After removal of 4 bases from V and 2 bases from J, the junction contained 6 bases not matched to a gene. Germline assignment: CDR1 SGHTS and CDR2 YDEGEE. As DNA, the CDR3 is TGTGCCAGCAGCCGGGGACAGACGACCTACGAGCAGTACTTC. This gives the protein CASSRGQTTYEQYF.

This clone has just one count. The rearrangement uses TRBV29-1 and TRBJ2-7, with D possibly being TRBD2 (5 bases). V lost 3 bases, J lost 3 bases, and 15 bases lay in between. This CDR3 is built from 14 residues. Germline CDR1 SQVTM, CDR2 ANQGSEA. This CDR3 is CSVDSGGSDYEQYF. DNA for the CDR3: TGCAGCGTTGATTCGGGTGGGAGTGACTACGAGCAGTACTTC.

The chain employs TRBV4-2 and TRBJ1-2; TRBD1 is a possible D gene (6 bases). This CDR3 region has 15 residues. Germline loops: CDR1 LGHNA, CDR2 YNFKEQ. The V end lost 2 bases, the J end lost 3 bases, and 13 bases lay between the germline ends. CDR3 sequence reads: CASSQPIGGYYGYTF. The CDR3 nucleotides are TGTGCCAGCAGCCAACCGATTGGGGGCTACTATGGCTACACCTTC.

This clone was counted between two and nine times. The CDR3 nucleotides are TGTGCCAGCAGCTTAGAGTTCGGGTTAGTCCTTGGAAACACCATATATTTT. Translation gives CASSLEFGLVLGNTIYF. The chain is built from TRBV7-8 and TRBJ1-3; D is undetermined. In germline, CDR1 is SGHVS, CDR2 FQNEAQ. This CDR3 has 17 residues. Trimming removed 1 base at V and 3 bases at J, with 16 bases between.

The table lists this clone with a count of one. For the CDR3, the DNA is TGCGCCAGCAGTGGAACTAGCGGGAGGGCCTCGCCAGATACGCAGTATTTT. Protein: CASSGTSGRASPDTQYF. The chain has TRBV10-1 and TRBJ2-3; 13 positions match TRBD2. CDR3 length: 17 amino acids. Germline CDR1 reads WNHNN; CDR2 reads SYGVQD (reference sequence). With 4 bases clipped from V and 4 bases from J, the junction kept 8 bases outside the gene matches.

This chain links TRBV9 with TRBJ2-1, with D possibly TRBD2 on 6 matching bases. The CDR3 length is 15 residues. V lost 3 bases and J lost 7, with 17 bases in between. Germline CDR1 is SGDLS and CDR2 is YYNGEE. In nucleotides, the CDR3 is TGTGCCAGCAGCGCAAGCGGAGGGGAGCTAAATGAGCAGTTCTTC. As protein: CASSASGGELNEQFF.

The V call is TRBV11-3, the J call TRBJ2-7, with D maybe TRBD1 (6 bases). The germline CDR1 and CDR2 sequences are SGHNT and YENEEA. The V end was cut by 5 bases, the J end by 2 bases, with 13 bases between. The CDR3 is 14 amino acids. CDR3 nucleotide sequence: TGTGCCAGCAGCGCCGGGACACTACCCTACGAGCAGTACTTC. Its translation: CASSAGTLPYEQYF.

The sample holds a few counts of this clone. The chain carries TRBV29-1 and TRBJ1-1; D call uncertain. Germline CDR1 SQVTM, CDR2 ANQGSEA. The CDR3 consists of 11 residues. With 7 bases removed from V and 7 bases from J, the gap between germline ends came to 13 bases. CDR3: CSEDPTHEAFF. The CDR3 DNA reads as TGCAGCGAAGACCCGACTCATGAAGCTTTCTTT.

The chain uses TRBV10-3 and TRBJ2-7; D is unresolved. Germline V CDR1 and CDR2: ENHRY, SYGVKD. This CDR3 comprises 12 residues. Trimming cost V 2 bases and J 2 bases, with 4 bases left between them. DNA for the CDR3: TGTGCCATCAGTGAGACAGCCTACGAGCAGTACTTC. This encodes CAISETAYEQYF.

The chain uses TRBV27 and TRBJ2-7; 7 positions match TRBD2. This CDR3 region has 14 residues. J was trimmed by 2 bases and V by 5 bases; bases with no gene match: 6. CDR1 is MNHEY and CDR2 is SMNVEV in the germline V gene (reference sequence). CDR3: CASSPGTTPYEQYF. The CDR3 DNA sequence: TGTGCCAGCAGTCCCGGGACTACACCCTACGAGCAGTACTTC.

This chain links TRBV19 with TRBJ2-7; TRBD1 matches 9 bases. V lost 5 bases and J lost 6; bases outside the gene matches: 8. CDR1 is LNHDA and CDR2 is SQIVND in the germline V gene (reference sequence). The CDR3 has 14 residues. In nucleotides, the CDR3 is TGTGCCAGTAGTCGACAGGGGGTTTCTAGCGAGCAGTACTTC. It yields the protein CASSRQGVSSEQYF.

This chain uses TRBV7-3 with TRBJ1-2; a possible D gene is TRBD1 (5 bases). The length of the CDR3 is 15 residues. Trimming shortened V by 5 bases and J by 4 bases, and 17 bases separated the two germline ends. CDR1 is SGHTA and CDR2 is FQGTGA in the germline V gene. The CDR3: CASSRHLRVSYGYTF. Here the CDR3 DNA reads TGTGCCAGCAGCCGGCACCTCAGGGTCTCCTATGGCTACACCTTC.

The V and J genes are TRBV19 and TRBJ1-1; D is possibly TRBD1 (6 bases). The CDR3 runs 17 residues. CDR1 LNHDA and CDR2 SQIVND come from the germline V gene (reference sequence). Trimming took 3 bases from V and 0 from J, leaving 17 bases between them. The CDR3 DNA is TGTGCCAGTAGTATCCATCAGGGGATCTTGGTGAACACTGAAGCTTTCTTT. It yields the protein CASSIHQGILVNTEAFF.

This clone has a handful of counts. V and J are TRBV2 and TRBJ2-2; D ambiguous. The CDR3 consists of 14 residues. Germline values: CDR1 SNHLY, CDR2 FYNNEI. Trimming removed 2 bases at V and 6 bases at J, with 10 bases between. The CDR3 sequence is CASSEIIIAGELFF. The DNA for the CDR3 is TGTGCCAGCAGTGAAATAATTATAGCCGGGGAGCTGTTTTTT.

The chain employs TRBV27 and TRBJ1-5; D might be TRBD1 (5 bases). The CDR3 runs 13 residues. V was trimmed by 5 bases and J by 7 bases, leaving 12 bases between them. Germline V gene data show CDR1 as MNHEY and CDR2 as SMNVEV (reference sequence). The CDR3 DNA reads TGTGCCAGCAGTATCAGGGTAGGGCAGCCCCAGCATTTT. Translation gives CASSIRVGQPQHF.

The chain links TRBV6-5 to TRBJ1-1, with 7 positions matching TRBD1. This CDR3 region has 11 residues. Germline V gives CDR1 MNHEY, CDR2 SVGAGI. V trimming: 8 bases; J trimming: 10 bases; junction bases outside the gene matches: 7. The CDR3 sequence: CASEGAVGAFF. As DNA, the CDR3 is TGTGCCAGCGAGGGGGCGGTAGGAGCTTTCTTT.

V gene TRBV19 combines with J gene TRBJ2-1, with 14 nucleotides matching TRBD2. Germline values: CDR1 LNHDA, CDR2 SQIVND (reference sequence). The length of the CDR3 is 18 residues. V lost 3 bases to trimming and J lost 9 bases; unmatched junction nucleotides: 13. CDR3 region: CASSIVGGTSGSFVEQFF. The CDR3 DNA reads as TGTGCCAGTAGTATCGTAGGCGGGACTAGCGGGAGTTTCGTTGAGCAGTTCTTC.

This sequence joins TRBV4-1 and TRBJ1-4, with a possible D match to TRBD1 (5 bases). The V gene lost 0 bases and the J gene lost 2 bases, with 7 bases spanning the gap. The CDR3 totals 15 residues. Germline V gene lookup returns CDR1 MGHRA and CDR2 YSYEKL. The DNA for the CDR3 is TGCGCCAGCAGCCAAGAAACAGGTACTAATGAAAAACTGTTTTTT. Translating it yields CASSQETGTNEKLFF.

The CDR3 DNA reads TGTGCCAGCTCACCTAGGGCGGGAAACACTGAAGCTTTCTTT. Its protein product is CASSPRAGNTEAFF. The genes are TRBV18 and TRBJ1-1; no firm D call. Germline values: CDR1 KGHSH, CDR2 LQKENI. The V gene lost 3 bases and the J gene lost 2 bases, with 10 bases spanning the gap. CDR3 size: 14 residues.

V gene TRBV30 combines with J gene TRBJ2-3, with TRBD1 as a possible D gene (6 bases). V lost 3 bases and J 1 base, leaving 14 bases between the germline ends. The length of the CDR3 is 15 residues. The germline gives CDR1 GTSNPN, CDR2 SVGIG (reference sequence). The CDR3 is CAWREGHSRTDTQYF. The CDR3 bases are TGTGCCTGGAGAGAGGGACATTCGCGCACAGATACGCAGTATTTT.

The V gene is TRBV11-2, the J gene TRBJ2-1; the D gene is possibly TRBD2 (5 bases). Trimming pared 5 bases from V and 0 bases from J, leaving 11 bases between. The CDR3 extends over 15 amino acids. In germline, CDR1 is SGHAT, CDR2 FQNNGV. The CDR3 DNA follows: TGTGCCAGCAGCCCCGAGCGGAGCTCCTACAATGAGCAGTTCTTC. This encodes CASSPERSSYNEQFF. The variable domain in full, completed from reference TRBV11-2 and TRBJ2-1, reads EAGVAQSPRYKIIEKRQSVAFWCNPISGHATLYWYQQILGQGPKLLIQFQNNGVVDDSQLPKDRFSAERLKGVDSTLKIQPAKLEDSAVYLCASSPERSSYNEQFFGPGTRLTVL.

This chain joins TRBV7-3 and TRBJ2-1; D not certain. The CDR3 has 13 amino acids. V shed 1 base and J shed 5 bases, with 6 bases lying between them. Looked up from germline, CDR1 is SGHTA and CDR2 is FQGTGA. The CDR3 bases are TGTGCCAGCAGCTTAATGCCGGACAATGAGCAGTTCTTC. Its protein product is CASSLMPDNEQFF. The variable domain in full, with the rest retrieved from reference TRBV7-3 and TRBJ2-1, is GAGVSQTPSNKVTEKGKYVELRCDPISGHTALYWYRQSLGQGPEFLIYFQGTGAADDSGLPNDRFFAVRPEGSVSTLKIQRTERGDSAVYLCASSLMPDNEQFFGPGTRLTVL.

The rearrangement links TRBV19 to TRBJ1-2; weak D call: TRBD1 (5 bases). Germline CDR1 and CDR2: LNHDA and SQIVND (reference sequence). The CDR3 sequence is 16 residues long. The V and J ends lost 1 base and 5 bases respectively, with 17 bases between them. The CDR3 sequence: CASSIAQGLFRYGYTF. CDR3 nucleotide sequence: TGTGCCAGTAGTATAGCCCAGGGCCTCTTCAGGTATGGCTACACCTTC.